This T cell receptor beta chain was captured in a study of technical replicates of blood from a few donors. CDR1 SQVTM and CDR2 ANQGSEA come from the germline V gene. V lost 4 bases and J lost 0, with 13 bases in between. This CDR3 is built from 15 residues. This table comes from immunoSEQ multiplex PCR, and its TCRdb copy is limited to in-frame clones, with some not included. The sample comprises about 98,000 clones, almost 96% of which are singletons, and roughly 0.2% rests with the top ten. This clone was seen just once. The chain joins TRBV29-1 to TRBJ2-1; D remains unclear. Sequencing used T cells isolated from PBMCs. The TCR sequence derives from a human donor in good health. CDR3 residues: CSVGFSPPSYNEQFF. The DNA for the CDR3 is TGCAGCGTTGGGTTTAGCCCCCCCTCCTACAATGAGCAGTTCTTC.